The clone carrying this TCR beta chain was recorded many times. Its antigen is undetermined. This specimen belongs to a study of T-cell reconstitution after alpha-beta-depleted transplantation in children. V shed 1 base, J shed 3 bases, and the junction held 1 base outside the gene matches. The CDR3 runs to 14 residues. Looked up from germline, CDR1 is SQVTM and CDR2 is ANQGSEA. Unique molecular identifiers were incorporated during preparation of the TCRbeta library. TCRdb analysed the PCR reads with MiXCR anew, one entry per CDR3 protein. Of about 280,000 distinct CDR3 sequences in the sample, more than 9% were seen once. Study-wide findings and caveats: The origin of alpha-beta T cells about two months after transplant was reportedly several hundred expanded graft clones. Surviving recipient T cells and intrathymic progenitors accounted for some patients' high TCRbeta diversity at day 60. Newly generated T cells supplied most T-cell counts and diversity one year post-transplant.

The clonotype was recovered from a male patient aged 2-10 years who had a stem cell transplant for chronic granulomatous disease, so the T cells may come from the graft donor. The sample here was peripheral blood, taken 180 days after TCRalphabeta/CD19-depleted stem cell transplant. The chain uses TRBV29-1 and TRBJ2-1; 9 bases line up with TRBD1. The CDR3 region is CSVEGTGVYNEQFF. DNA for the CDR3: TGCAGCGTTGAAGGGACAGGGGTCTACAATGAGCAGTTCTTC.